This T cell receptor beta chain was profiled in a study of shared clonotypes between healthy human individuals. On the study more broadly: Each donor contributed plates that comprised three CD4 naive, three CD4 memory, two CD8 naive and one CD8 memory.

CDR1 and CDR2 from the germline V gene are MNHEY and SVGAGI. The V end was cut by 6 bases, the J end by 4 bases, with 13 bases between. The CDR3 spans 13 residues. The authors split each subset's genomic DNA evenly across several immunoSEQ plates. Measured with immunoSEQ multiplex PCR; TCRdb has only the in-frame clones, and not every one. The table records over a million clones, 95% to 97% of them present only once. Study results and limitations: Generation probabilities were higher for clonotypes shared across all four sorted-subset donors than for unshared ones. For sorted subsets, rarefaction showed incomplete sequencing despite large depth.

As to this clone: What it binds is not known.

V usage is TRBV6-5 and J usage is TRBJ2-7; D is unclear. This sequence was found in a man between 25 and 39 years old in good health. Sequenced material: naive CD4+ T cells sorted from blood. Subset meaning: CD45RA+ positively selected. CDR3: CASRRTELYEQYF. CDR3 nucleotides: TGTGCCAGCAGACGAACGGAGCTTTACGAGCAGTACTTC.